The 20 T cell receptor beta chains in this list originate from one sample, sequenced in a study of a mutant IDH1 vaccine in newly diagnosed glioma. The protocol was immunoSEQ multiplex PCR, while the TCRdb copy is restricted to in-frame clones and leaves out a portion. This repertoire shows tens of thousands of clones, around 86% found once; its top ten account for 2% to 2.5%. Their antigens remain unidentified. Time point of the sample: week 35, safety follow-up. A 20-mer mutant IDH1 peptide at 300 ug was injected subcutaneously with topical imiquimod. The sequenced sample was PBMCs, obtained from a glioma patient whose treatment included an IDH1 peptide vaccine. These receptor sequences come from a man aged 25-40 years with glioma.

The chain combines TRBV6-5 with TRBJ1-4; no reliable D call. This CDR3 comprises 15 residues. Germline lookup yields CDR1 MNHEY and CDR2 SVGAGI. Trimming shortened V by 5 bases and J by 8 bases, and 18 bases separated the two germline ends. CDR3 DNA: TGTGCCAGCAGTCCACCGGGGTTCGGGAGAGAAAAACTGTTTTTT. Protein product: CASSPPGFGREKLFF.

The chain joins TRBV5-1 to TRBJ2-2; tentative D call: TRBD1 (6 bases). The germline V gene has CDR1 SGHRS and CDR2 YFSETQ. Trimming left V 4 bases short and J 0 bases short, with 7 bases between. This CDR3 has 14 amino acids. The CDR3 DNA reads TGCGCCAGCAGCGGGACAACGAACACCGGGGAGCTGTTTTTT. This sequence encodes CASSGTTNTGELFF. Based on the CDR3 plus reference TRBV5-1 and TRBJ2-2, the full variable domain is KAGVTQTPRYLIKTRGQQVTLSCSPISGHRSVSWYQQTPGQGLQFLFEYFSETQRNKGNFPGRFSGRQFSNSRSEMNVSTLELGDSALYLCASSGTTNTGELFFGEGSRLTVL.

The genes are TRBV7-6 and TRBJ2-3; 7 bases map to TRBD1. The CDR3 runs 14 residues. Germline lookup yields CDR1 SGHVS and CDR2 FNYEAQ. With 4 bases clipped from V and 2 bases from J, the junction kept 3 bases outside the gene matches. This chain's CDR3 is CASSSRGSTDTQYF. The CDR3 DNA reads as TGTGCCAGCAGCTCCAGGGGGTCCACAGATACGCAGTATTTT.

This clone turned up a few times. The chain is built from TRBV2 and TRBJ1-1; perhaps TRBD1 as D (5 bases). Per germline, CDR1 SNHLY and CDR2 FYNNEI. Trimming stripped 7 bases from V and 0 bases from J, with 12 bases between. This CDR3 spans 14 amino acids. This chain's CDR3 is CASIPQGMNTEAFF. CDR3 DNA sequence: TGTGCCAGCATCCCCCAGGGCATGAACACTGAAGCTTTCTTT.

This clone occurred once. V and J are TRBV5-6 and TRBJ2-5; 7 nucleotides match TRBD2. The germline V gene has CDR1 SGHDT and CDR2 YYEEEE. This CDR3 comprises 12 residues. V lost 3 bases to trimming and J lost 7 bases; unmatched junction nucleotides: 3. The CDR3 DNA is TGTGCCAGCAGCTCGGGGGGAGCGACCCAGTACTTC. Encoded protein: CASSSGGATQYF.

J is TRBJ2-7 and V is TRBV27; D not certain. Per the germline V gene, CDR1 is MNHEY and CDR2 is SMNVEV (reference sequence). The CDR3 has 17 residues. The ends were cut back, 1 base at V and 3 bases at J, with 19 bases in the middle. CDR3 residues: CASSLLKGHQPIYEQYF. CDR3 coding DNA: TGTGCCAGCAGTTTATTGAAAGGTCACCAACCCATCTACGAGCAGTACTTC.

V and J are TRBV30 and TRBJ1-2, with D uncertain. CDR1 and CDR2 from the germline V gene are GTSNPN and SVGIG (reference sequence). The CDR3 runs 12 residues. V lost 2 bases to trimming and J lost 2 bases, with 6 bases between them. CDR3 sequence: CAWSIVNYGYTF. DNA for the CDR3: TGTGCCTGGAGTATCGTAAACTATGGCTACACCTTC. Using reference TRBV30 and TRBJ1-2 for the parts outside the CDR3, the full variable domain is SQTIHQWPATLVQPVGSPLSLECTVEGTSNPNLYWYRQAAGRGLQLLFYSVGIGQISSEVPQNLSASRPQDRQFILSSKKLLLSDSGFYLCAWSIVNYGYTFGSGTRLTVV.

The chain combines TRBV4-3 with TRBJ2-7; D remains unclear. Trimming shortened V by 2 bases and J by 1 base, and 12 bases separated the two germline ends. The germline gives CDR1 LGHNA, CDR2 YSLEER. The CDR3 extends over 15 amino acids. The DNA for the CDR3 is TGCGCCAGCAGCCAAAGAACAGCCTTATCCTACGAGCAGTACTTC. Translated, it gives CASSQRTALSYEQYF.

The chain combines TRBV6-5 with TRBJ2-7; 7 bases line up with TRBD1. Germline lookup yields CDR1 MNHEY and CDR2 SVGAGI. V gave up 5 bases and J gave up 5 bases; unmatched junction bases: 9. CDR3 size: 14 residues. The CDR3 nucleotides are TGTGCCAGCAGTCAAGACAGGGCTCACAACGAGCAGTACTTC. Translation: CASSQDRAHNEQYF.

This chain connects TRBV4-1 to TRBJ2-1, with 8 nucleotides matching TRBD1. CDR3 length: 17 residues. The J segment lost 6 bases and the V segment lost 1 base, leaving 11 bases of the junction unmatched. From germline, CDR1 is MGHRA and CDR2 YSYEKL. CDR3 region: CASSQGHGQGIPNEQFF. CDR3 coding DNA: TGCGCCAGCAGCCAAGGGCACGGACAGGGTATCCCCAATGAGCAGTTCTTC.

This chain joins TRBV5-1 and TRBJ1-1, with D maybe TRBD1 (6 bases). Germline V gives CDR1 SGHRS, CDR2 YFSETQ. Deletions cut 4 bases from V and 6 bases from J, with 19 bases between. This CDR3 has 15 residues. CDR3 protein: CASSRRGGASPEAFF. DNA of the CDR3: TGCGCCAGCAGCCGAAGGGGGGGCGCGAGCCCTGAAGCTTTCTTT.

The J gene is TRBJ1-4, the V gene TRBV9, with TRBD1 matching 7 bases. This CDR3 spans 15 amino acids. Unmatched junction bases numbered 11, after V lost 5 bases and J lost 7 bases. Germline V gene data show CDR1 as SGDLS and CDR2 as YYNGEE. In DNA, the CDR3 is TGTGCCAGCAGTGATAGAAGACAGGGTGGTGAAAAACTGTTTTTT. Translating it yields CASSDRRQGGEKLFF.

The chain recombines TRBV18 with TRBJ1-5; D not certain. Trimming removed 4 bases from V and 5 bases from J, with 15 bases in between. The CDR3 covers 15 residues. From germline, CDR1 is KGHSH and CDR2 LQKENI. The CDR3 protein is CASSLPGDRDQPQHF. The CDR3 region has the DNA TGTGCCAGCTCACTACCTGGAGACCGAGATCAGCCCCAGCATTTT.

The chain combines TRBV1 with TRBJ2-5; no DNA check was done on the table's D call, TRBD2. TRBV1 counts as a pseudogene. This CDR3 is built from 20 residues. The CDR3 spells CTSSQVFIDRTSADRETQYF. The CDR3 DNA sequence: TGCACCAGCAGCCAAGTTTTCATCGATAGGACTAGCGCCGACCGGGAGACCCAGTACTTC.

The rearrangement uses TRBV28 and TRBJ2-5, with TRBD2 matching over 10 bases. V lost 6 bases and J lost 0; bases outside the gene matches: 1. Per germline, CDR1 MDHEN and CDR2 SYDVKM. The CDR3 extends over 14 amino acids. CDR3 coding DNA: TGTGCCAGCAGGACTAGCGGGCACCAAGAGACCCAGTACTTC. This gives the protein CASRTSGHQETQYF.

The rearrangement joins TRBV7-9 to TRBJ1-5; 9 bases fit TRBD1. The CDR3 covers 14 residues. Trimming cost V 6 bases and J 4 bases; bases outside gene matches: 4. Per germline, CDR1 SEHNR and CDR2 FQNEAQ (reference sequence). DNA for the CDR3: TGTGCCAGCAGAGGACAGGGGACGAATCAGCCCCAGCATTTT. Amino acid sequence: CASRGQGTNQPQHF.

The chain combines TRBV2 with TRBJ2-7; D might be TRBD2 (5 bases). Trimming shortened V by 6 bases and J by 6 bases, and 18 bases separated the two germline ends. The CDR3 has 14 residues. Germline V gene sequence: CDR1 SNHLY, CDR2 FYNNEI. The chain's CDR3 is CASREVSEVREQYF. In DNA form, the CDR3 reads TGTGCCAGCAGGGAGGTTTCTGAGGTACGCGAGCAGTACTTC. The whole variable domain, remainder taken from reference TRBV2 and TRBJ2-7, is EPEVTQTPSHQVTQMGQEVILRCVPISNHLYFYWYRQILGQKVEFLVSFYNNEISEKSEIFDDQFSVERPDGSNFTLKIRSTKLEDSAMYFCASREVSEVREQYFGPGTRLTVT.

This sequence joins TRBV5-6 and TRBJ2-3; TRBD2 aligns across 8 bases. Unmatched junction bases numbered 3, after V lost 6 bases and J lost 0 bases. This CDR3 contains 14 residues. The germline V gene encodes CDR1 SGHDT and CDR2 YYEEEE. DNA of the CDR3: TGTGCCAGCACCGTAGCGGGGAGCACAGATACGCAGTATTTT. This encodes CASTVAGSTDTQYF.

This clone was detected a few times. The genes are TRBV5-5 and TRBJ2-3; D ambiguous. The CDR3 spans 13 residues. The V gene's germline CDR1 is SGHKS and CDR2 YYEKEE (reference sequence). Between the trimmed V and J ends, which lost 0 bases and 1 base, there was a span of 3 bases. CDR3 region: CASSLEGTDTQYF. DNA for the CDR3: TGTGCCAGCAGCTTGGAGGGCACAGATACGCAGTATTTT.

The gene calls are TRBV27 and TRBJ2-3; D is perhaps TRBD1 (5 bases). CDR3 length: 17 residues. V was shortened by 1 base and J by 2 bases, with 16 bases between the two germline ends. Looked up from germline, CDR1 is MNHEY and CDR2 is SMNVEV (reference sequence). CDR3 amino acids: CASSLLVGAGHTDTQYF. CDR3 nucleotide sequence: TGTGCCAGCAGTTTATTGGTCGGAGCAGGGCACACAGATACGCAGTATTTT.